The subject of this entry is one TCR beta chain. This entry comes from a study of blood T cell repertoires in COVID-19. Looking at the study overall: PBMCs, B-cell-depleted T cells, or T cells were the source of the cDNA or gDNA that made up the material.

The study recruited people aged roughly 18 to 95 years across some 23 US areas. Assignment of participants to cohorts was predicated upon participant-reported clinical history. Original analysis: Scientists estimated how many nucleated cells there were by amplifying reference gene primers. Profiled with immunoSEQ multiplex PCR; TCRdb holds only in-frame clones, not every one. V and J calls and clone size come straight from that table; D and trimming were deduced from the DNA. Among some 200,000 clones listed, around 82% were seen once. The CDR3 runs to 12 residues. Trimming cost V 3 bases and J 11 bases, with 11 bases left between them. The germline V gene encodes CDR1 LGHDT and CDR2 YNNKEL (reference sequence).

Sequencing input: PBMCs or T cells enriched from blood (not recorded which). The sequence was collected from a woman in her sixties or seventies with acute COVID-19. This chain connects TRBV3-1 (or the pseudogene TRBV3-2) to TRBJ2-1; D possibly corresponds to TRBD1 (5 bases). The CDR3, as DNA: TGTGCCAGCAGCCAGGACCGACAGAAGCAGTTCTTC. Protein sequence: CASSQDRQKQFF.